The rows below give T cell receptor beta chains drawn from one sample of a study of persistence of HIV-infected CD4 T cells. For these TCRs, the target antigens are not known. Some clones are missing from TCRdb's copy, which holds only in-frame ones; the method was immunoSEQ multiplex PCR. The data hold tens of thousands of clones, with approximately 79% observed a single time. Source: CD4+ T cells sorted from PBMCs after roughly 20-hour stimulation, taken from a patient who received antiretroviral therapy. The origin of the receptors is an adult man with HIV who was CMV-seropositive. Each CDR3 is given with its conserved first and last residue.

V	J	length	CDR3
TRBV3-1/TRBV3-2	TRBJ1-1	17	CASSQGLRTVMNTEAFF
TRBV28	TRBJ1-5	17	CASRYFRQGGGNQPQHF
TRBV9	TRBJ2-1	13	CASSVGVGMEQFF
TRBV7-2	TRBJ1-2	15	CASSLEVPAYGGYTF
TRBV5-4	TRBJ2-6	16	CASEQGAGSGANVLTF
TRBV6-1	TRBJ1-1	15	CASSEKKTGGAEAFF
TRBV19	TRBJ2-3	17	CASTPGSSGGISDTQYF
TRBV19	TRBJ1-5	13	CASSIAGNQPQHF
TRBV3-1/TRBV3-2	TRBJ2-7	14	CASSQQTNSYEQYF
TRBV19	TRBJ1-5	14	CASSGGGRNQPQHF
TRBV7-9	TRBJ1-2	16	CASSTAGQTTDYGYTF
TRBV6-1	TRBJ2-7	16	CASSEAKDRGRHEQYF